This is a list of T cell receptor beta chains from one sample in a study of neurological immune-mediated disorders. A single record per CDR3 protein comes from TCRdb applying MiXCR to the 5' RACE reads. Here the sample spans approximately 39,000 distinct CDR3 sequences, 6% to 7.5% being singletons. Material: CD4+ T cells from blood. These receptors originate from a man in his fifties or sixties in good health. Each CDR3 is given with its conserved first and last residue. The order of the fields is V gene, D gene, J gene, clone size, CDR3 DNA, CDR3 protein. D genes are given only for firm matches. Size is stated for part of the rows, as once, few or many counts, or as a class when the clone is expanded.

TRBV7-2	TRBD2	TRBJ2-1	many	TGTGCCAGCAGCTTAGGTGATCTAGCGGGAGTCAATGAGCAGTTCTTC	CASSLGDLAGVNEQFF
TRBV20-1	TRBD2	TRBJ2-7	many	TGCAGTGCTAGATACACAGGGACTAGCGGGAGGACCGAGCAGTACTTC	CSARYTGTSGRTEQYF
TRBV5-1	TRBD2	TRBJ2-5	.	TGCGCCAGCAGCTCGAACCCTAGCGGGATAAGACAAGAGACCCAGTACTTC	CASSSNPSGIRQETQYF
TRBV20-1	.	TRBJ2-4	many	TGCAGTGCCCCTAAAGAGGTCAAAAACATTCAGTACTTC	CSAPKEVKNIQYF
TRBV28	TRBD1	TRBJ2-1	many	TGTGCCAGCAGTGCCTGGACAGGGGGCGATGAGCAGTTCTTC	CASSAWTGGDEQFF
TRBV5-1	TRBD2	TRBJ2-1	many	TGCGCCAGCAGCTTGGGACTAGCGGGTACCGATGAGCAGTTCTTC	CASSLGLAGTDEQFF
TRBV9	TRBD1	TRBJ1-2	many	TGTGCCAGCAGCGAGGGACCACGGTCCGGGACAGCTTTCTATGGCTACACCTTC	CASSEGPRSGTAFYGYTF
TRBV3-1	.	TRBJ2-5	many	TGTGCCAGCAGCCAAGGGATCAGGGAGACCCAGTACTTC	CASSQGIRETQYF
TRBV5-4	.	TRBJ2-2	.	TGTGCCAGCAGTTCAGGCTACGCGAACACCGGGGAGCTGTTTTTT	CASSSGYANTGELFF
TRBV29-1	TRBD1	TRBJ2-3	many	TGCAGCAGCAGGGGGCGGGTTACAGATACGCAGTATTTT	CSSRGRVTDTQYF
TRBV2	.	TRBJ2-2	many	TGTGCCAGCAGTGTAGGAAACACCGGGGAGCTGTTTTTT	CASSVGNTGELFF
TRBV10-3	TRBD2	TRBJ2-1	many	TGTGCCATCAGTGTAACTAGCGGGGGATACAATGAGCAGTTCTTC	CAISVTSGGYNEQFF
TRBV5-4	TRBD2	TRBJ2-2	few	TGTGCCAGCAGTAGGACTAGCGGGCTGGCGAACACCGGGGAGCTGTTTTTT	CASSRTSGLANTGELFF
TRBV5-1	.	TRBJ2-2	many	TGCGCCAGCAGCTTGGGACAGGCCACCGGGGAGCTGTTTTTT	CASSLGQATGELFF
TRBV5-1	TRBD1	TRBJ2-2	many	TGCGCCAGCAGCCCCGGACAGGCTCGCACCGGGGAGCTGTTTTTT	CASSPGQARTGELFF
TRBV20-1	.	TRBJ2-5	many	TGCAGTGCGCAGGGACGGCAAGAGACCCAGTACTTC	CSAQGRQETQYF
TRBV20-1	.	TRBJ1-2	many	TGCAGTGCGTCACCGGCGGGGACAAGCAACTATGGCTACACCTTC	CSASPAGTSNYGYTF
TRBV20-1	.	TRBJ1-5	many	TGCAGTGCTAGAGATCAATGGGGAATCCGTAGCAATCAGCCCCAGCATTTT	CSARDQWGIRSNQPQHF
TRBV6-2/TRBV6-3	.	TRBJ2-3	many	TGTGCCAGCAGTCCCCATCGCGGGCGCACAGATACGCAGTATTTT	CASSPHRGRTDTQYF
TRBV6-5	.	TRBJ2-6	many	TGTGCCAGCAGTTACTCGTTGGGGATCGGTGGGGCCAACGTCCTGACTTTC	CASSYSLGIGGANVLTF
TRBV7-2	.	TRBJ2-2	many	TGTGCCAGCAGCTTATCGGGGAGGAACACCGGGGAGCTGTTTTTT	CASSLSGRNTGELFF
TRBV12-3/TRBV12-4	.	TRBJ1-5	many	TGTGCCAGCAGCCCTGGGAGGGACAATCAGCCCCAGCATTTT	CASSPGRDNQPQHF
TRBV11-2	TRBD1	TRBJ2-3	many	TGTGCCAGCAGCCCCGCAGCCAGGGGGACGCAGTATTTT	CASSPAARGTQYF
TRBV5-1	.	TRBJ1-2	many	TGCGCCTCGGCGGCAGAATCCTATGGCTACACCTTC	CASAAESYGYTF
TRBV4-3	.	TRBJ1-2	many	TGCGCCAGCAGCCAAGAGCGGTACCCCTCTAACTATGGCTACACCTTC	CASSQERYPSNYGYTF
TRBV3-1	.	TRBJ2-1	many	TGTGCCAGCAGCCAAGAAGGTCGATGGGAGACTAGGTCTAATGAGCAGTTCTTC	CASSQEGRWETRSNEQFF
TRBV5-1	TRBD1	TRBJ1-2	.	TGCGCCAGCAGCGGGGAGGGACAGGGTGCTTACGGCTACACCTTC	CASSGEGQGAYGYTF
TRBV7-2	.	TRBJ2-2	many	TGTGCCAGCAGCTTAGTCGCGGGGAGCGGGGAGCTGTTTTTT	CASSLVAGSGELFF
TRBV30	TRBD1	TRBJ2-7	many	TGTGCCTGGAGCCGGGACAGGGTGGGCGAGCAGTACTTC	CAWSRDRVGEQYF
TRBV20-1	.	TRBJ2-2	many	TGCAGTGCTAGAGATGGCCAGACCGCCGGGGAGCTGTTTTTT	CSARDGQTAGELFF
TRBV28	.	TRBJ2-2	many	TGTGCCAGCCAGGGGAACACCGGGGAGCTGTTTTTT	CASQGNTGELFF
TRBV12-3/TRBV12-4	.	TRBJ2-1	many	TGTGCCAGCAGTTTCGACGCGACGCGCTCCGAGCAGTTCTTC	CASSFDATRSEQFF
TRBV6-2/TRBV6-3	.	TRBJ2-1	many	TGTGCCAGCAGTTACAGCCCTAGCTCTACCAATGAGCAGTTCTTC	CASSYSPSSTNEQFF
TRBV10-3	.	TRBJ1-5	many	TGTGCCATCAGTGAGAGGGGAGTTTCGGCACAGGAGGGGAATCAGCCCCAGCATTTT	CAISERGVSAQEGNQPQHF
TRBV6-5	.	TRBJ2-1	.	TGTGCCAGCAGTCGGCACACTTTTTCCTACAATGAGCAGTTCTTC	CASSRHTFSYNEQFF
TRBV12-5	.	TRBJ2-1	many	TGTGCTAGTGGTTTGCCGGTTGGGGATGAGCAGTTCTTC	CASGLPVGDEQFF
TRBV7-2	TRBD2	TRBJ2-5	.	TGTGCCAGCAGCTTATCTAGCGGGAAGCAAGAGACCCAGTACTTC	CASSLSSGKQETQYF
TRBV10-3	.	TRBJ1-6	many	TGTGCCATCAGAGCAGAGTATAATTCACCCCTCCACTTT	CAIRAEYNSPLHF
TRBV9	TRBD1	TRBJ2-1	.	TGTGCCAGCAGCGCTAGGGGAGATCAGGGGGCTGGGAATGAGCAGTTCTTC	CASSARGDQGAGNEQFF
TRBV7-2	.	TRBJ1-5	many	TGTGCCAGCAGCTTAGAATTTCAGCATCATAGCAATCAGCCCCAGCATTTT	CASSLEFQHHSNQPQHF
TRBV5-1	.	TRBJ1-1	many	TGCGCCAGCAGCTTGGCTCTTGAGAACACTGAAGCTTTCTTT	CASSLALENTEAFF
TRBV5-1	.	TRBJ2-6	many	TGCGCCAGCAGCTTAGGACAGCCTGGGGCCAACGTCCTGACTTTC	CASSLGQPGANVLTF
TRBV5-1	TRBD1	TRBJ2-1	many	TGCGCCAGCAGCGGGGAGGGACAGGGAGTGGGTGAGCAGTTCTTC	CASSGEGQGVGEQFF
TRBV20-1	.	TRBJ2-2	many	TGCAGTGCTAGAGGACAGAAGAACACCGGGGAGCTGTTTTTT	CSARGQKNTGELFF
TRBV20-1	.	TRBJ1-2	many	TGCAGTGCTAGTTTCCTATATGGCTACACCTTC	CSASFLYGYTF
TRBV20-1	.	TRBJ2-2	many	TGCAGTGCTAGAGATCGAGCGAGGCTTCGGGAGCTGTTTTTT	CSARDRARLRELFF
TRBV4-3	TRBD2	TRBJ2-7	many	TGCGCCAGCAGCCAAGATCTGGGACTAGGTTCCTACGAGCAGTACTTC	CASSQDLGLGSYEQYF
TRBV6-5	.	TRBJ2-4	many	TGTGCCAGCAGTTACTCCGACGTCGGGGACATTCAGTACTTC	CASSYSDVGDIQYF
TRBV2	.	TRBJ1-3	many	TGTGCCAGCAGTGATCCGACAGACTCTGGAAACACCATATATTTT	CASSDPTDSGNTIYF
TRBV6-1	.	TRBJ2-2	many	TGTGCCAGCACCCCGAGAATCGGGGCGAACACCGGGGAGCTGTTTTTT	CASTPRIGANTGELFF
TRBV6-5	.	TRBJ1-2	.	TGTGCCAGCAGTTCCGTTGGCTATGGCTACACCTTC	CASSSVGYGYTF
TRBV5-5	.	TRBJ2-1	many	TGTGCCAGCAGCGCTCCCGGGACTCAGGCGAGTGAGCAGTTCTTC	CASSAPGTQASEQFF
TRBV5-1	TRBD2	TRBJ2-1	many	TGCGCCAGTTCGAGGACTAGCGGGGGATATGAGCAGTTCTTC	CASSRTSGGYEQFF
TRBV29-1	.	TRBJ2-7	many	TGCAGCGTAGAGACTCGAAGGCCCGCCTACGAGCAGTACTTC	CSVETRRPAYEQYF
TRBV7-2	.	TRBJ2-1	many	TGTGCCAGCAGCTCGCGCACGGGACGGGATGGGTTCTTC	CASSSRTGRDGFF
TRBV4-3	TRBD1	TRBJ2-7	many	TGCGCCAGCAGCTTCGGACAGGGGCCACCCTACGAGCAGTACTTC	CASSFGQGPPYEQYF
TRBV6-5	.	TRBJ2-2	many	TGTGCCAGCAGTTCCACGAGAAGGAGGAGGAACACCGGGGAGCTGTTTTTT	CASSSTRRRRNTGELFF
TRBV28	.	TRBJ2-7	many	TGTGCCAGCAATCCTGGGACCACCATCTACGAGCAGTACTTC	CASNPGTTIYEQYF
TRBV20-1	TRBD2	TRBJ2-3	many	TGCAGTGCTGCTAGCGGGAGGCCCAGCACAGATACGCAGTATTTT	CSAASGRPSTDTQYF